The present T cell receptor (beta chain) was sequenced within a study of blood T cell repertoires in COVID-19 (dated by TCRdb to 2020 to 2021). Some background on the complete study: Collaborator samples came from the United States, Italy and Spain and covered acute and convalescent phases of COVID-19. The material from the prospective study consisted of cDNA or gDNA derived from T cells, B-cell-depleted T cells, or PBMCs. Subjects who had been exposed to COVID-19, were actively infected with it, or had recovered from it provided the deeply sampled blood TCRbeta repertoires that made up the dataset. The repertoires were made available in a free public database intended to serve as a resource for research on the immune response to SARS-CoV-2. The samples were drawn from the first 160 participants of the ongoing ImmuneRACE study and from 950 to 1,500 subjects provided by 6 global collaborators. Sample metadata almost always included a de-identified subject ID, COVID-19 status, age in years and sex. HLA class I and class II types, where available, came from metadata supplied by the sample provider rather than from assay-based typing.

The research as a whole found: Clinical and demographic metadata were provided uncurated, with the amount varying by source and participant.

TCRbeta CDR3 regions were amplified from genomic DNA by means of the immunoSEQ Assay, a bias-controlled multiplex PCR. Regarding the original processing steps: Nucleated cell counts per sample were estimated from amplification of reference gene primers within the assay. To quantify the absolute abundance of each unique TCRbeta CDR3 rearrangement, sequence reads were collapsed and filtered. For each sample, productive Simpson clonality was calculated as the square root of Simpson's diversity index over productive rearrangements. This is the immuneACCESS table as TCRdb keeps it, with only in-frame sequences that have V and J called. A part of the clones is gone; compared with another copy, unresolved V genes explain less than half, and the rest is unexplained. That table supplies the V and J calls and clone size; D and trimming were determined from the DNA. This sample is represented by roughly 80,000 clones; 88% of them were singletons. The ten largest clones represent approximately 9.7% of the sample.

Whole blood was collected in K2EDTA tubes by collaborating institutions according to the institutions' own protocols. For TCRbeta analysis, collaborator samples were shipped as frozen whole blood, as isolated PBMCs, or as DNA extracted from either sample type. Regarding this clone: Its antigen is not yet known. No base quality information exists; no much larger clone differs at one position.

The V end gives up 2 bases and the J end 2 bases, leaving 8 bases in the junction not matched to a gene. CDR3 length: 16 amino acids, cysteine to phenylalanine. Only the CDR3 region is kept as DNA, spanning 48 bases read in frame from base 1. Reading the germline V gene gives CDR1 SNHLY and CDR2 FYNNEI. This receptor was obtained from a human donor in a cohort sampled during active COVID-19. The sequencing input was peripheral blood. Recombination joined TRBV2 with TRBJ2-5; the central 7 bases match TRBD2. The CDR3 reads CASSESIPGGQETQYF. In nucleotide form, the sequence is TGTGCCAGCAGTGAATCTATACCGGGAGGTCAAGAGACCCAGTACTTC.